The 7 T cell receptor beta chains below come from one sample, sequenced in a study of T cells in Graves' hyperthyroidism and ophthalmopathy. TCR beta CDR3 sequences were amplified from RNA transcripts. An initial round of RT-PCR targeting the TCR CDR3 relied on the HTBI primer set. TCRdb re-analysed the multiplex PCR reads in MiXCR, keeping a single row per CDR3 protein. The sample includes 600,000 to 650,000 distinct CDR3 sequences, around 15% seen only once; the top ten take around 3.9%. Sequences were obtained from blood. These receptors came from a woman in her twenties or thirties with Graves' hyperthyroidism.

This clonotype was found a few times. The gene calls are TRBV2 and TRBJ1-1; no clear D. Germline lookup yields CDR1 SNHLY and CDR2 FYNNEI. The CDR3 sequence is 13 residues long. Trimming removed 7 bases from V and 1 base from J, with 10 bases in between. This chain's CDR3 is CASTAEKNTEAFF. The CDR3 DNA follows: TGTGCCAGCACGGCGGAGAAGAACACTGAAGCTTTCTTT.

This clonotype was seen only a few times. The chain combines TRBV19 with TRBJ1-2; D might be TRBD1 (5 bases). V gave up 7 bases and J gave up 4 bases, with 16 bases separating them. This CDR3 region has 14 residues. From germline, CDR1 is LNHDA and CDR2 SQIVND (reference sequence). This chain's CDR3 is CASTRDVTTYGYTF. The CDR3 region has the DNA TGTGCCAGTACCAGGGACGTGACAACCTATGGCTACACCTTC.

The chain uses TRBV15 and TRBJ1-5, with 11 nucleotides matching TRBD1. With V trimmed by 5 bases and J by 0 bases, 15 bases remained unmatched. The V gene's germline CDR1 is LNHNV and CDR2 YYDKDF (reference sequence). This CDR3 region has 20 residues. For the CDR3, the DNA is TGTGCCACCAGCTCTCCGGTCCAGGACAGGGGGCTTTCTAGCAATCAGCCCCAGCATTTT. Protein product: CATSSPVQDRGLSSNQPQHF.

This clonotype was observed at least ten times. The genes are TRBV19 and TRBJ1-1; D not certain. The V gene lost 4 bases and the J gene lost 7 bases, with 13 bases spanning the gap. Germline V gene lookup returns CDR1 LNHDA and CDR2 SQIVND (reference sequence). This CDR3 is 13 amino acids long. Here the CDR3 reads CASSTPGGSEAFF. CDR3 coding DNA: TGTGCCAGTAGTACCCCCGGAGGGAGTGAAGCTTTCTTT. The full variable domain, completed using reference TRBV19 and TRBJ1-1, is DGGITQSPKYLFRKEGQNVTLSCEQNLNHDAMYWYRQDPGQGLRLIYYSQIVNDFQKGDIAEGYSVSREKKESFPLTVTSAQKNPTAFYLCASSTPGGSEAFFGQGTRLTVV.

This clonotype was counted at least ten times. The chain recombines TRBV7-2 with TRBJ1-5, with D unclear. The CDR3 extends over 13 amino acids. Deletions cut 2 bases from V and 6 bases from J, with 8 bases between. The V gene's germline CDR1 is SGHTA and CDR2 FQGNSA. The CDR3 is CASSLTGAQPQHF. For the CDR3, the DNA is TGTGCCAGCAGCTTAACGGGAGCTCAGCCCCAGCATTTT.

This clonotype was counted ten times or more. CDR3 protein: CSGRVNTEAFF. The DNA for the CDR3 is TGCAGCGGCAGGGTGAACACTGAAGCTTTCTTT. This chain joins TRBV29-1 and TRBJ1-1; TRBD1 is a possible D gene (5 bases). V was clipped by 7 bases and J by 0 bases, with 6 bases between them. The CDR3 consists of 11 residues. The germline CDR1 and CDR2 sequences are SQVTM and ANQGSEA.

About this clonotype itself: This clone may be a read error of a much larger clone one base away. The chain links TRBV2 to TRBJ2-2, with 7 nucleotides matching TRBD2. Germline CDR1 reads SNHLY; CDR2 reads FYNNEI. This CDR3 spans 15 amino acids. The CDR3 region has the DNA TGTACCAGCAGGCTGGGAGGGAGACGGACCGGGGAGCTGTTTTTT. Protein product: CTSRLGGRRTGELFF.